This paragraph covers one T cell receptor (beta chain) sequence. Between the trimmed V and J ends, which lost 1 base and 4 bases, there was a span of 10 bases. The CDR3 covers 15 residues. Germline V lookup: CDR1 SEHNR, CDR2 FQNEAQ (reference sequence). The data are from a study of blood T cell repertoires in COVID-19. Turning to the study itself: Acute-phase and convalescent COVID-19 samples originated in the United States, Italy and Spain.

Original analysis: Using reference gene primer amplification, nucleated cell counts were estimated. Libraries were prepared by immunoSEQ multiplex PCR; TCRdb keeps only in-frame clonotypes and omits some of them. V and J calls and clone size are those listed in that table; D and trimming were worked out from the DNA. The sample lists 210,000 or so clones, 75% to 90% occurring once. V usage is TRBV7-9 and J usage is TRBJ1-4, with unresolved D. The sequenced material came from peripheral blood. The receptor was isolated from a woman between 40 and 50 years old with acute or convalescent COVID-19. The CDR3: CASSLERQHNEKLFF. CDR3 in DNA: TGTGCCAGCAGCTTAGAGAGGCAGCATAATGAAAAACTGTTTTTT.